The clone carrying this T cell receptor (beta chain) was seen repeatedly, ten times or more. Because this beta chain is a stray read in a library intended to capture alpha chains, its abundance should not be given much weight. Germline assignment: CDR1 LNHDA and CDR2 SQIVND (reference sequence). The CDR3 contains 14 residues. V was clipped by 7 bases and J by 2 bases, with 11 bases between them. MiXCR, applied by TCRdb to the 5' RACE reads, yields one record per CDR3 protein. The profile shows more than 5,000 distinct CDR3 sequences, approximately 12% of them singletons. The entry originates in a study of spatial heterogeneity in lung cancer. About the study: Sequencing consistently turned up more beta-chain sequences than alpha-chain sequences.

Time point indicated: sample taken at primary tumor resection. Donors were roughly 72 untreated early-stage non-small cell lung cancer patients. Researchers sequenced whole RNA taken from tumor, nontumor lung or frozen PBMC without sorting. The sample in question was lung tissue, obtained at surgery. This receptor was taken from a human donor with early-stage non-small cell lung cancer. V is TRBV19 and J is TRBJ2-2; the D gene could be TRBD1 or TRBD2 (5 bases each). CDR3 DNA: TGTGCCAGTAATAGGGACCTAAACACCGGGGAGCTGTTTTTT. It specifies CASNRDLNTGELFF. Supplemented by reference TRBV19 and TRBJ2-2, the full variable domain reads DGGITQSPKYLFRKEGQNVTLSCEQNLNHDAMYWYRQDPGQGLRLIYYSQIVNDFQKGDIAEGYSVSREKKESFPLTVTSAQKNPTAFYLCASNRDLNTGELFFGEGSRLTVL.